The sequence of this T cell receptor (beta chain) was determined in a study of blood T cells in healthy people across ages. This clonotype has a single count. Its antigen remains unidentified. Alongside a J-beta primer mix, a sample-barcoded 5' primer served in a second PCR lasting about 7 to 12 cycles. The template-switch adaptor was a 5' adaptor with 12 random nucleotides. It tagged each cDNA molecule. In TCRdb, the 5' RACE reads were re-called with MiXCR into one record per CDR3 protein. The top ten hold approximately 14% of the sample, which has around 1,100,000 distinct CDR3 sequences, roughly two fifths seen once. V was trimmed by 1 base and J by 4 bases, leaving 4 bases between them. The CDR3 loop spans 13 amino acids. CDR1 is MGHRA and CDR2 is YSYEKL in the germline V gene. Study-level results: Diversity figures derived from one million T cells were judged to underestimate the true value.

Sample donors were healthy Caucasian individuals that came from Russia, aged 6 to 90. Each sample yielded at least 6 micrograms of PBMC total RNA. The sequence derives from a man in his late teens or twenties in good health. Sequenced: blood. The V and J genes are TRBV4-1 and TRBJ2-2; no definite D call. CDR3 in DNA: TGCGCCAGCAGCCAAGCAATCACCGGGGAGCTGTTTTTT. Amino acids: CASSQAITGELFF.